This T cell receptor beta chain was identified in a study of blood T cell repertoires in COVID-19. V was pared by 6 bases and J by 4 bases, with 8 bases of the junction left unmatched. CDR1 is MNHEY, CDR2 SVGAGI, per germline. The CDR3 is 15 residues long. The participants were between roughly 18 and 89 years old and came from about two dozen US areas. A COVID-19 case had been met by exposed participants during the 2 weeks before study entry. Sequencing was performed with immunoSEQ multiplex PCR; in TCRdb, only in-frame clones are kept and a portion is missing. Of 300,000 or so clones in the sample, under 90% were seen once.

The V gene is TRBV6-5, the J gene TRBJ2-1; 8 bases line up with TRBD1. This receptor was taken from a woman aged 45-65 years who had been exposed to COVID-19. The sample was PBMCs or T cells enriched from blood (not recorded which). The CDR3 region has the DNA TGTGCCAGCAGAACTGACAGGGGTCTTTACAATGAGCAGTTCTTC. Translating it yields CASRTDRGLYNEQFF.